In its sample, the clone carrying this T cell receptor (beta chain) was seen a few times. Its specificity is unknown. Looked up from germline, CDR1 is SEHNR and CDR2 is FQNEAQ (reference sequence). The trim removed 7 bases at V and 1 base at J, leaving 3 bases unmatched. CDR3 length equals 16 residues. A sample-barcoded 5' primer and a J-beta primer mix were used in a second PCR of roughly 7 to 12 cycles. TCRdb independently ran MiXCR on the 5' RACE reads; one entry per CDR3 protein. The sample has some 800,000 distinct CDR3 sequences, around a quarter seen once. The sample belongs to a study of blood T cells in healthy people across ages. Whole-study results and caveats: Naive T cell percentage and TCR beta diversity correlated strongly. The donors' CMV status was not determined, possibly confounding changes in expanded clonotypes.

Each sample yielded at least 6 million isolated PBMCs. Another study also made use of these data, one on T cells of mothers and their children. From that study: The second PCR's M1S primer added sample barcodes and 2-4 random nucleotides.

This sequence was found in a boy younger than 18 in good health. Material: blood. This chain joins TRBV7-9 and TRBJ2-6; 11 nucleotides match TRBD1. CDR3 bases: TGTGCCAGCATCGGACAGGGGGCGTCTGGGGCCAACGTCCTGACTTTC. It specifies CASIGQGASGANVLTF.